This T cell receptor (beta chain) was observed in a study of vaccination effects on CD4 cells after COVID-19. Worth noting for this clone: The antigen is unknown.

Having been cultured for ten to eleven days, the cells underwent CD4+ T cell isolation. The data were produced by immunoSEQ multiplex PCR, yet TCRdb's version contains in-frame clones alone and is incomplete. The data show around 70,000 clones, over 60% seen once. Here the sequenced sample was CD4+ T cells from PBMCs cultured without peptide, taken before COVID-19 vaccination. This clonotype originated in a human donor who received a COVID-19 vaccine.

CDR3 sequence reads: CASSLDRLADTQYF. The CDR3 coding sequence is TGTGCCAGCAGCTTGGACAGGCTCGCAGATACGCAGTATTTT. The chain employs TRBV5-6 and TRBJ2-3, with D possibly matching TRBD1 (5 bases). Trimming took off 0 bases at V and 4 bases at J, with 9 bases between the two ends. The V gene's germline CDR1 is SGHDT and CDR2 YYEEEE. This CDR3 comprises 14 residues.